Below, 9 T cell receptor beta chains from the same sample are listed, as sequenced in a study of shared clonotypes between healthy human individuals. The repertoire was sequenced with immunoSEQ multiplex PCR; TCRdb's copy has only in-frame clones and lacks some. The table includes some 2,100,000 clones, 85% to 95% detected once. Positively selected for CCR7, the CD45RO-negative cells used as naive CD8 cells excluded terminally differentiated effector memory CD45RA+ cells. Sequencing was done on a sample of naive CD8+ T cells from PBMCs. These receptors were obtained from a man aged 18 to 30 in good health. Some clones in this sample may be carry-over from other donors' samples.

The genes are TRBV9 and TRBJ2-5; 7 positions agree with TRBD1. The germline CDR1 and CDR2 sequences are SGDLS and YYNGEE. J lost 4 bases, V lost 3 bases, and 6 bases had no gene match. This CDR3 has 14 amino acids. The CDR3 DNA is TGTGCCAGCAGCGCCAGACAGGGAACAGAGACCCAGTACTTC. Amino acids: CASSARQGTETQYF. Filled out from reference TRBV9 and TRBJ2-5, the complete variable domain reads DSGVTQTPKHLITATGQRVTLRCSPRSGDLSVYWYQQSLDQGLQFLIQYYNGEERAKGNILERFSAQQFPDLHSELNLSSLELGDSALYFCASSARQGTETQYFGPGTRLLVL.

The J gene is TRBJ1-3, the V gene TRBV4-1; D remains ambiguous. The germline V and J ends were trimmed by 6 bases and 0 bases, with 12 bases remaining between them. CDR3 length: 15 amino acids. The germline V gene has CDR1 MGHRA and CDR2 YSYEKL. The CDR3 nucleotides are TGCGCCAGCAGTAGCGGTAGGGCCTCTGGAAACACCATATATTTT. This encodes CASSSGRASGNTIYF.

The rearrangement links TRBV4-3 to TRBJ2-1; D uncertain. The germline CDR1 and CDR2 sequences are LGHNA and YSLEER. The CDR3 length is 12 residues. V was clipped by 2 bases and J by 8 bases, with 7 bases between them. The CDR3, as DNA: TGCGCCAGCAGCCAACGTCCTGATGAGCAGTTCTTC. Translating it yields CASSQRPDEQFF.

As to this clone: Different DNA sequences within this sample yield the same CDR3. V and J are TRBV9 and TRBJ1-3, with D maybe TRBD1 (5 bases). Germline assignment: CDR1 SGDLS and CDR2 YYNGEE. The CDR3 sequence is 15 residues long. Deletions cut 0 bases from V and 2 bases from J, with 9 bases between. The CDR3 spells CASSVEGRAGNTIYF. CDR3 DNA: TGTGCCAGCAGCGTAGAGGGCAGGGCTGGAAACACCATATATTTT.

V usage is TRBV19 and J usage is TRBJ2-7; tentatively, D is TRBD1 or TRBD2 (7 bases each). The germline V and J ends were trimmed by 6 bases and 2 bases, with 14 bases remaining between them. CDR1 and CDR2 (germline): LNHDA, SQIVND (reference sequence). This CDR3 comprises 14 residues. CDR3 in DNA: TGTGCCAGTAGCCTCAGCGGGACAGCCTACGAGCAGTACTTC. Translated, it gives CASSLSGTAYEQYF.

CDR3 amino acids: CASSPTVKSYEQYF. The CDR3, as DNA: TGCGCCAGCAGCCCGACAGTAAAATCCTACGAGCAGTACTTC. The rearrangement uses TRBV5-1 and TRBJ2-7, with a possible D match to TRBD1 (5 bases). The length of the CDR3 is 14 residues. Germline CDR1 SGHRS, CDR2 YFSETQ. V lost 4 bases to trimming and J lost 1 base, with 12 bases between them.

V is TRBV11-2 and J is TRBJ1-2; the D is unclear. Germline V CDR1 and CDR2: SGHAT, FQNNGV. The V and J ends lost 4 bases and 1 base respectively, with 10 bases between them. This CDR3 comprises 14 residues. This chain's CDR3 is CASSSLGVNYGYTF. CDR3 nucleotide sequence: TGTGCCAGCAGCTCATTGGGAGTTAACTATGGCTACACCTTC.

This clone was found once. At the DNA level, this CDR3 is encoded by other sequences in the same sample as well. This chain links TRBV6-5 with TRBJ1-2; maybe TRBD1 (6 bases). The CDR3 runs to 13 residues. Trimming removed 6 bases from V and 2 bases from J, with 10 bases in between. Germline V gene data show CDR1 as MNHEY and CDR2 as SVGAGI. CDR3 bases: TGTGCCAGCAGCCTCGGACAGAACTATGGCTACACCTTC. Encoded protein: CASSLGQNYGYTF.

The rearrangement joins TRBV6-5 to TRBJ1-5; no reliable D call. With 5 bases removed from V and 5 bases from J, the gap between germline ends came to 7 bases. Germline CDR1 is MNHEY and CDR2 is SVGAGI. The CDR3 spans 12 residues. The CDR3 coding sequence is TGTGCCAGCAGTACCATGGATCAGCCCCAGCATTTT. Protein sequence: CASSTMDQPQHF.